This T cell receptor (beta chain) is from a study of shared clonotypes between healthy human individuals. Of note for this clone: Other DNA sequences from this sample encode an identical CDR3 as well.

TCRdb's copy holds only in-frame clones and misses some; the assay was immunoSEQ multiplex PCR. The data hold 2 million to 3 million clones, with under 95% observed a single time. This clonotype originated in a man between 18 and 29 years old in good health. Some clones in this sample may be carry-over from other donors' samples. The sequenced sample consisted of naive CD4+ T cells from PBMCs. Subset in this sample: CD45RA+ positively selected.

CDR3 sequence: CASSATGGNTEAFF. The CDR3 DNA sequence: TGTGCCAGCAGCGCGACAGGGGGCAACACTGAAGCTTTCTTT. The chain is built from TRBV9 and TRBJ1-1, with 10 bases lining up with TRBD1. Germline V gives CDR1 SGDLS, CDR2 YYNGEE. J gave up 2 bases and V 3 bases, and 1 base lay outside the gene matches. The CDR3 has 14 residues.